Listed below are T cell receptor beta chains from one sample, sequenced in a study of regulatory T cells in long-lasting Graves disease. MiXCR, run by TCRdb on the multiplex PCR reads, gives a single entry per CDR3 protein. The sample has a few hundred thousand distinct CDR3 sequences; around 15% are singletons. Another study also made use of these data, one on T cells in Graves' hyperthyroidism and ophthalmopathy.

The sample in question was peripheral blood mononuclear cells (PBMCs), obtained at new diagnosis, from a patient treated with antithyroid drugs. The origin of the receptors is a woman between 50 and 59 years old with Graves disease. Both conserved end residues are part of each CDR3. Each record gives: V gene, J gene, clone size, D gene, CDR3 protein, CDR3 DNA. D genes are given only for firm matches. Some rows have no size entry. The others give once, few or many, or a class for an expanded clone.

v_gene: TRBV24-1; j_gene: TRBJ2-3; abundance: NA; d_gene: TRBD1; CDR3aa: CATSDLQPHRGTDTQYF; CDR3nt: TGTGCCACCAGTGATTTGCAACCGCACAGGGGTACAGATACGCAGTATTTT
v_gene: TRBV5-6; j_gene: TRBJ2-1; abundance: NA; d_gene: TRBD2; CDR3aa: CASSLGTSGRITYNEQFF; CDR3nt: TGTGCCAGCAGCTTGGGGACTAGCGGGAGGATAACCTACAATGAGCAGTTCTTC
v_gene: TRBV27; j_gene: TRBJ2-7; abundance: many; d_gene: TRBD1; CDR3aa: CASTPQGAGEQYF; CDR3nt: TGTGCCAGCACCCCTCAGGGGGCGGGGGAGCAGTACTTC
v_gene: TRBV6-9; j_gene: TRBJ2-3; abundance: many; d_gene: NA; CDR3aa: CASSYGQSTDTQYF; CDR3nt: TGTGCCAGCAGTTACGGTCAAAGCACAGATACGCAGTATTTT
v_gene: TRBV7-2; j_gene: TRBJ2-3; abundance: many; d_gene: TRBD2; CDR3aa: CASSLVGGRAADTQYF; CDR3nt: TGTGCCAGCAGCTTAGTTGGCGGGAGGGCTGCAGATACGCAGTATTTT
v_gene: TRBV6-1; j_gene: TRBJ2-3; abundance: many; d_gene: NA; CDR3aa: CASSAKSRGTDTQYF; CDR3nt: TGTGCCAGCAGCGCCAAGTCACGCGGCACAGATACGCAGTATTTT
v_gene: TRBV29-1; j_gene: TRBJ2-7; abundance: NA; d_gene: NA; CDR3aa: CSADGADYEQYF; CDR3nt: TGCAGCGCCGACGGCGCAGATTACGAGCAGTACTTC
v_gene: TRBV24-1; j_gene: TRBJ1-2; abundance: many; d_gene: TRBD1; CDR3aa: CATSDARTGSYGYTF; CDR3nt: TGTGCCACCAGTGATGCTAGGACAGGGAGTTATGGCTACACCTTC
v_gene: TRBV14; j_gene: TRBJ2-2; abundance: many; d_gene: NA; CDR3aa: CASRPAGVWTGELFF; CDR3nt: TGTGCCTCCCGCCCTGCAGGGGTTTGGACCGGGGAGCTGTTTTTT
v_gene: TRBV28; j_gene: TRBJ2-7; abundance: NA; d_gene: TRBD2; CDR3aa: CASSLYNWLAGDLEQYF; CDR3nt: TGTGCCAGCAGTTTATATAATTGGCTAGCGGGAGACCTCGAGCAGTACTTC
v_gene: TRBV20-1; j_gene: TRBJ1-2; abundance: few; d_gene: TRBD1; CDR3aa: CSAPRTGGEGYTF; CDR3nt: TGCAGTGCACCTCGGACAGGGGGCGAGGGCTACACCTTC
v_gene: TRBV6-5; j_gene: TRBJ1-1; abundance: NA; d_gene: NA; CDR3aa: CANSYSAYTEAFF; CDR3nt: TGTGCCAACAGTTACTCCGCGTACACTGAAGCTTTCTTT
v_gene: TRBV10-3; j_gene: TRBJ2-2; abundance: many; d_gene: TRBD2; CDR3aa: CAISEWLAGVDTGELFF; CDR3nt: TGTGCCATCAGTGAGTGGTTAGCGGGAGTCGACACCGGGGAGCTGTTTTTT
v_gene: TRBV5-1; j_gene: TRBJ2-2; abundance: many; d_gene: NA; CDR3aa: CASSPYVGGNTGELFF; CDR3nt: TGCGCCAGCAGTCCCTACGTGGGAGGCAACACCGGGGAGCTGTTTTTT
v_gene: TRBV3-1; j_gene: TRBJ1-3; abundance: many; d_gene: NA; CDR3aa: CASSQQLARENTIYF; CDR3nt: TGTGCCAGCAGCCAACAATTGGCAAGAGAAAACACCATATATTTT
v_gene: TRBV6-6; j_gene: TRBJ2-7; abundance: many; d_gene: NA; CDR3aa: CASSYSWDRSYEQYF; CDR3nt: TGTGCCAGCAGTTACTCGTGGGATCGATCCTACGAGCAGTACTTC
v_gene: TRBV20-1; j_gene: TRBJ1-6; abundance: many; d_gene: NA; CDR3aa: CSARDRDRGNPNSPLHF; CDR3nt: TGCAGTGCTAGAGACCGCGACCGGGGTAATCCTAATTCACCCCTCCACTTT
v_gene: TRBV7-3; j_gene: TRBJ2-3; abundance: many; d_gene: TRBD2; CDR3aa: CASSLDGTSGDTQYF; CDR3nt: TGTGCCAGCAGCTTAGACGGGACTAGCGGTGATACGCAGTATTTT
v_gene: TRBV10-3; j_gene: TRBJ1-1; abundance: few; d_gene: TRBD1; CDR3aa: CAISGQGAKAFF; CDR3nt: TGTGCCATCAGTGGACAGGGGGCAAAAGCTTTCTTT
v_gene: TRBV2; j_gene: TRBJ2-7; abundance: NA; d_gene: TRBD2; CDR3aa: CASSDPSGSIYDQYF; CDR3nt: TGTGCCAGCAGTGATCCTAGCGGGAGTATCTACGATCAGTACTTC